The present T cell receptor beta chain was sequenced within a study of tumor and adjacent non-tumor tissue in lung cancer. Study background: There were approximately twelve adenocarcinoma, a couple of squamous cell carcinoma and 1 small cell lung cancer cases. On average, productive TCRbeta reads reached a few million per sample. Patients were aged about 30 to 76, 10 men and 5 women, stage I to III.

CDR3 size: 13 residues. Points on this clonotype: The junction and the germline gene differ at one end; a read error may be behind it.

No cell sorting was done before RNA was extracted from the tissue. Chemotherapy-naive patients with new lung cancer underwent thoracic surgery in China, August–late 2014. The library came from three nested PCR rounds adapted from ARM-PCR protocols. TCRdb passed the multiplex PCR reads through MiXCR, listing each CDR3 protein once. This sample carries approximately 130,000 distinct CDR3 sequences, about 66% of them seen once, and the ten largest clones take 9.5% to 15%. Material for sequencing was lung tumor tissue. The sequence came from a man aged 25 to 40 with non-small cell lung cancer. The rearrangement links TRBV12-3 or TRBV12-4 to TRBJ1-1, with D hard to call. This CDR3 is CANSGGGSTEAFF. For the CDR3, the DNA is TGCGCCAACAGTGGAGGCGGGAGCACTGAAGCTTTCTTT.